The present T cell receptor (beta chain) was sequenced within a study of molecular identifiers for immune sequencing clone quantification. Via MiXCR, TCRdb re-called the PCR reads, giving one row per CDR3 protein. This repertoire shows 6,500 to 9,000 distinct CDR3 sequences, around 31% found once; its top ten account for 4% to 5.5%. Comments on this clonotype: What it binds is not known.

CDR1 and CDR2 from the germline V gene are MNHEY and SVGEGT. Trimming took off 4 bases at V and 8 bases at J, with 6 bases between the two ends. There are 11 residues in the CDR3. Study-wide points: Spike-in Jurkat TCR RNA from a single cell reportedly registered among around 1 million naive cells.

Sorting selected naive CD8 T cells with a CD8+CD4-CCR7+CD45RA+ phenotype. This sequence originates from a human donor in good health. Some libraries in this study had Jurkat cell RNA spiked in. The sequenced sample was naive CD8+ T cells from blood, with Jurkat cell RNA spiked in. The subset was: FACS-sorted CD8+CD4-CCR7+CD45RA+ naive T cells. The chain uses TRBV6-2 or TRBV6-3 and TRBJ2-1; D unresolved. As DNA, the CDR3 is TGTGCCAGCAGTTTTAAGGATGAGCAGTTCTTC. It codes for CASSFKDEQFF.